A single sample gave rise to the 25 T cell receptor beta chains below, sequenced in a study of T-cell reconstitution after alpha-beta-depleted transplantation in children. During its preparation, the TCRbeta library received unique molecular identifiers. MiXCR, run by TCRdb on the PCR reads, gives a single entry per CDR3 protein. The sample records about 130,000 distinct CDR3 sequences, about 9.5% being singletons. Sample: PBMCs, mostly from graft donor cells, taken 180 days after TCRalphabeta/CD19-depleted stem cell transplant. These receptors all stem from a girl less than two years old who had a stem cell transplant for combined immunodeficiency, so the T cells may come from the graft donor.

The chain uses TRBV5-1 and TRBJ1-3; D remains unclear. The CDR3 runs 15 residues. The germline V gene has CDR1 SGHRS and CDR2 YFSETQ. The germline V and J ends were trimmed by 3 bases and 0 bases, with 10 bases remaining between them. The CDR3 loop reads CASSSEGFSGNTIYF. As DNA, the CDR3 is TGCGCCAGCAGCTCTGAGGGCTTCTCTGGAAACACCATATATTTT.

CDR3 coding DNA: TGCAGTGCTTTCCAGGGGGCCTCCTACGAGCAGTACTTC. Translating gives CSAFQGASYEQYF. This sequence joins TRBV20-1 and TRBJ2-7, with TRBD1 identical over 8 bases. The V segment lost 5 bases and the J segment 0 bases; nucleotides outside the gene matches: 3. The germline V gene has CDR1 DFQATT and CDR2 SNEGSKA (reference sequence). This CDR3 has 13 amino acids.

This clonotype was recorded at least ten times. The V gene is TRBV29-1, the J gene TRBJ2-4; 7 bases line up with TRBD2. After removal of 7 bases from V and 8 bases from J, the junction contained 8 bases not matched to a gene. The CDR3 spans 12 residues. Germline V gene sequence: CDR1 SQVTM, CDR2 ANQGSEA. The CDR3 here is CSATSDGDIQYF. The CDR3 DNA reads as TGCAGCGCTACTAGCGATGGGGACATTCAGTACTTC.

This clonotype was detected a few times. The chain carries TRBV7-3 and TRBJ2-2; D is undetermined. The CDR3 has 15 amino acids. CDR1 SGHTA and CDR2 FQGTGA come from the germline V gene. V lost 0 bases and J lost 4, with 9 bases in between. CDR3 sequence reads: CASSLTVDLTGELFF. The CDR3 DNA reads TGTGCCAGCAGCTTAACGGTGGACCTCACCGGGGAGCTGTTTTTT.

This clonotype showed up many times. The gene calls are TRBV30 and TRBJ2-7; no clear D gene. This CDR3 contains 15 residues. Trimming pared 5 bases from V and 2 bases from J, leaving 19 bases between. Per the germline V gene, CDR1 is GTSNPN and CDR2 is SVGIG (reference sequence). This chain's CDR3 is CAWGDGPRAAYEQYF. The CDR3 DNA reads as TGTGCCTGGGGAGACGGCCCAAGGGCGGCCTACGAGCAGTACTTC.

The J gene is TRBJ2-3, the V gene TRBV4-1, with no clear D. The V gene's germline CDR1 is MGHRA and CDR2 YSYEKL. The CDR3 sequence is 15 residues long. Trimming removed 2 bases at V and 6 bases at J, with 15 bases between. CDR3 loop: CASSQTVAGVDTQYF. The CDR3 nucleotides read TGCGCCAGCAGCCAAACCGTAGCAGGAGTGGATACGCAGTATTTT.

The chain employs TRBV20-1 and TRBJ1-4; D is perhaps TRBD1 (5 bases). This CDR3 spans 12 amino acids. Germline V CDR1 and CDR2: DFQATT, SNEGSKA (reference sequence). Trimming removed 1 base from V and 5 bases from J, with 5 bases in between. The CDR3 reads CSARGDNEKLFF. The CDR3 nucleotides read TGCAGTGCTAGAGGGGACAATGAAAAACTGTTTTTT.

This clonotype was counted ten times or more. The chain carries TRBV20-1 and TRBJ1-4; the match to TRBD1 covers 8 bases. Germline V gene data show CDR1 as DFQATT and CDR2 as SNEGSKA (reference sequence). V was clipped by 6 bases and J by 7 bases; unmatched bases: 7. This CDR3 region has 13 residues. The chain's CDR3 is CSAPTGVSEKLFF. Here the CDR3 DNA reads TGCAGTGCCCCGACAGGGGTGAGTGAAAAACTGTTTTTT.

DNA for the CDR3: TGTGCCAGTAGTCCCCGCGCAGGGCCCACAGATACGCAGTATTTT. Encoded protein: CASSPRAGPTDTQYF. The rearrangement joins TRBV19 to TRBJ2-3, with a weak D call TRBD1 (5 bases). The germline CDR1 and CDR2 sequences are LNHDA and SQIVND (reference sequence). The CDR3 extends over 15 amino acids. V was pared by 5 bases and J by 2 bases, with 14 bases between. Drawing the rest from reference TRBV19 and TRBJ2-3, the complete variable domain is DGGITQSPKYLFRKEGQNVTLSCEQNLNHDAMYWYRQDPGQGLRLIYYSQIVNDFQKGDIAEGYSVSREKKESFPLTVTSAQKNPTAFYLCASSPRAGPTDTQYFGPGTRLTVL.

The J gene is TRBJ2-7, the V gene TRBV5-5; D is uncertain. The CDR3 length is 16 residues. Germline V gives CDR1 SGHKS, CDR2 YYEKEE (reference sequence). Trimming cost V 4 bases and J 0 bases, with 17 bases left between them. Written as DNA, the CDR3 is TGTGCCAGCAGCCCCAGACGGATCCCGGGCTCCTACGAGCAGTACTTC. Amino acids: CASSPRRIPGSYEQYF.

The rearrangement uses TRBV6-2 or TRBV6-3 and TRBJ2-7; 13 nucleotides align to TRBD2. J gave up 6 bases and V 11 bases, and 10 bases lay outside the gene matches. The CDR3 contains 14 residues. Germline V gene lookup returns CDR1 MNHEY and CDR2 SVGEGT. Here the CDR3 DNA reads TGTGCCGGATCGACTAGCGGGAGGTGGGGCGAGCAGTACTTC. It is translated as CAGSTSGRWGEQYF.

This chain joins TRBV12-3 or TRBV12-4 and TRBJ2-7; a possible D gene is TRBD2 (7 bases). The CDR3 has 14 residues. V was clipped by 2 bases and J by 4 bases, with 12 bases between them. The CDR3 sequence is CASSLWGGAYEQYF. Written as DNA, the CDR3 is TGTGCCAGCAGTTTATGGGGGGGGGCGTACGAGCAGTACTTC.

The chain recombines TRBV27 with TRBJ2-3, with D possibly TRBD1 on 6 matching bases. This CDR3 contains 12 residues. V dropped 6 bases and J dropped 5 bases, with 9 bases sitting between them. Germline CDR1 reads MNHEY; CDR2 reads SMNVEV (reference sequence). In DNA form, the CDR3 reads TGTGCCAGCAGGACAGGCCTAGATACGCAGTATTTT. This codes for CASRTGLDTQYF.

This sequence joins TRBV11-2 and TRBJ1-2, with D perhaps TRBD1 (5 bases). Trimming took off 4 bases at V and 7 bases at J, with 16 bases between the two ends. The CDR3 consists of 14 residues. The V gene's germline CDR1 is SGHAT and CDR2 FQNNGV. The CDR3 nucleotides read TGTGCCAGCAGCTCCTACCGACAGCCTAGTGGCTACACCTTC. It encodes CASSSYRQPSGYTF.

The chain links TRBV12-3 or TRBV12-4 to TRBJ1-1; weak D call: TRBD1 (5 bases). There are 13 residues in the CDR3. V lost 1 base and J 5 bases, leaving 8 bases between the germline ends. DNA for the CDR3: TGTGCCAGCAGTTTAGTGGAGGGGACTGAAGCTTTCTTT. Its translation is CASSLVEGTEAFF.

This clonotype was found a few times. V usage is TRBV29-1 and J usage is TRBJ1-4; TRBD1 is a possible D gene (5 bases). Between the trimmed V and J ends, which lost 0 bases and 5 bases, there was a span of 16 bases. This CDR3 is built from 16 residues. Germline V gives CDR1 SQVTM, CDR2 ANQGSEA. The CDR3 spells CSVEDPNGQGNEKLFF. The CDR3 nucleotides read TGCAGCGTTGAAGATCCAAACGGGCAGGGCAATGAAAAACTGTTTTTT.

This sequence joins TRBV21-1 and TRBJ2-4; TRBD1, the D gene given by the table, was not confirmed from the DNA. TRBV21-1 is a known pseudogene. The CDR3 consists of 12 residues. CDR3 nucleotide sequence: TGTGCCAGCGTTCCGTATGGGCGGTCTAGGTACTTC. This translates into CASVPYGRSRYF.

This clonotype has a count of ten or more. Here the CDR3 reads CASSFAGGWFETQYF. The CDR3 nucleotides read TGTGCCAGCAGCTTCGCGGGGGGGTGGTTCGAGACCCAGTACTTC. V usage is TRBV7-8 and J usage is TRBJ2-5, with TRBD2 matching 9 bases. Germline values: CDR1 SGHVS, CDR2 FQNEAQ. V shed 3 bases and J 5 bases; nucleotides not matched to a gene: 7. The CDR3 contains 15 residues.

The gene calls are TRBV12-3 or TRBV12-4 and TRBJ1-5; no firm D call. The CDR3 runs 12 residues. Deletions cut 5 bases from V and 3 bases from J, with 5 bases between. The CDR3 nucleotides read TGTGCCAGCAGTCCGAACAATCAGCCCCAGCATTTT. It encodes CASSPNNQPQHF.

Only a few counts were recorded for this clonotype. V usage is TRBV29-1 and J usage is TRBJ1-2; D not certain. Germline CDR1 is SQVTM and CDR2 is ANQGSEA. Between the trimmed V and J ends, which lost 3 bases and 4 bases, there was a span of 12 bases. The CDR3 consists of 13 residues. As DNA, the CDR3 is TGCAGCGTTGATCAGGATTCCTCCTATGGCTACACCTTC. Amino acid sequence: CSVDQDSSYGYTF. The full variable domain, its missing parts supplied by reference TRBV29-1 and TRBJ1-2, is SAVISQKPSRDICQRGTSLTIQCQVDSQVTMMFWYRQQPGQSLTLIATANQGSEATYESGFVIDKFPISRPNLTFSTLTVSNMSPEDSSIYLCSVDQDSSYGYTFGSGTRLTVV.

In its sample, this clonotype was seen a few times. Here the CDR3 reads CSARSLGGSNQPQHF. In nucleotides, the CDR3 is TGCAGTGCTAGGTCTCTGGGGGGGAGCAATCAGCCCCAGCATTTT. The chain is built from TRBV20-1 and TRBJ1-5, with TRBD1 as a possible D gene (5 bases). CDR1 DFQATT and CDR2 SNEGSKA come from the germline V gene (reference sequence). The CDR3 covers 15 residues. With 3 bases removed from V and 1 base from J, the gap between germline ends came to 13 bases.

This chain links TRBV20-1 with TRBJ2-7; maybe TRBD1 (7 bases). Germline V gene data show CDR1 as DFQATT and CDR2 as SNEGSKA (reference sequence). CDR3 size: 13 residues. V lost 3 bases and J lost 3, with 12 bases in between. The CDR3 DNA is TGCAGTGCTAGTTTCCAGGGGGGCTACGAGCAGTACTTC. Protein: CSASFQGGYEQYF.

This clonotype was recorded a few times. The chain carries TRBV20-1 and TRBJ2-1; TRBD2 aligns across 9 bases. Unmatched junction bases numbered 8, after V lost 4 bases and J lost 4 bases. From germline, CDR1 is DFQATT and CDR2 SNEGSKA (reference sequence). The CDR3 has 15 amino acids. CDR3 nucleotides: TGCAGTGCTACCTCGGGACTAGCAGCGTACAATGAGCAGTTCTTC. It translates to CSATSGLAAYNEQFF.

This clonotype was counted between two and nine times. CDR3 region: CASSFLVTRQGDYGYTF. In DNA, the CDR3 is TGTGCCAGCAGCTTTTTAGTGACGAGACAGGGTGACTATGGCTACACCTTC. This chain connects TRBV7-2 to TRBJ1-2, with TRBD1 matching 7 bases. The CDR3 is made up of 17 amino acids. Germline-derived CDR1 and CDR2 are SGHTA and FQGNSA. J gave up 3 bases and V 3 bases, and 13 bases lay outside the gene matches. The full variable domain, with the rest looked up from reference TRBV7-2 and TRBJ1-2, is GAGVSQSPSNKVTEKGKDVELRCDPISGHTALYWYRQSLGQGLEFLIYFQGNSAPDKSGLPSDRFSAERTGGSVSTLTIQRTQQEDSAVYLCASSFLVTRQGDYGYTFGSGTRLTVV.

The genes are TRBV7-2 and TRBJ2-7; 7 positions match TRBD2. Per germline, CDR1 SGHTA and CDR2 FQGNSA. The CDR3 extends over 14 amino acids. The V gene end was trimmed by 5 bases and the J gene end by 4 bases; junction bases not matched to a gene: 8. The CDR3 nucleotides are TGTGCCAGCAGCCCCCGACTAGCCGGGTACGAGCAGTACTTC. Translating it yields CASSPRLAGYEQYF.